These 2 T cell receptor beta chains were all obtained from the same sample, sequenced in a study of technical replicates of blood from several donors. Measured with immunoSEQ multiplex PCR; TCRdb has only the in-frame clones, and not every one. This sample yields just over 75,000 clones, of which 93% are seen a single time; around 0.43% belongs to the top ten. Sequenced sample: T cells isolated from PBMCs. The receptor set was obtained from a human donor in good health.

This clone has just one count. This rearrangement joins TRBV28 to TRBJ1-1; possibly TRBD1 for D (5 bases). Germline V gives CDR1 MDHEN, CDR2 SYDVKM. The V and J ends lost 3 bases and 1 base respectively, with 12 bases between them. This CDR3 has 15 amino acids. CDR3 in amino acids: CASSFLSRANTEAFF. DNA for the CDR3: TGTGCCAGCAGTTTTTTATCCAGGGCGAACACTGAAGCTTTCTTT.

J is TRBJ2-3 and V is TRBV30; possible D gene TRBD2, 5 bases. V lost 3 bases to trimming and J lost 5 bases, with 12 bases between them. CDR1 and CDR2 (germline): GTSNPN, SVGIG (reference sequence). The CDR3 consists of 13 residues. DNA of the CDR3: TGTGCCTGGAGGAGGGATTATATAGATACGCAGTATTTT. Its protein product is CAWRRDYIDTQYF.